The rows below give T cell receptor beta chains drawn from one sample of a study of T cell changes during pregnancy in multiple sclerosis. Profiling relied on immunoSEQ multiplex PCR, and the TCRdb table lists in-frame clones only, not all of them. The table lists tens of thousands of clones, roughly 90% of them singletons. The sequenced sample was CD8+ T cells from peripheral blood mononuclear cells, obtained in the third trimester of pregnancy. These receptors originate from a female donor with multiple sclerosis, enrolled in a pregnancy study. The CDR3 runs from the conserved cysteine through the conserved F or W.

TRBJ1-1 TRBV19 CASSISFWFGQGNTEAFF
TRBJ1-2 TRBV4-1 CASSQDRQVGYGYTF
TRBJ1-1 TRBV9 CASSVRPLGGMNTEAFF
TRBJ2-1 TRBV6-5 CASSYPQGPHNEQFF
TRBJ2-7 TRBV28 CASSFRGIGYEQYF
TRBJ2-3 TRBV30 CAWSSTGMSTDTQYF
TRBJ1-1 TRBV6-1 CASSPQGLNTEAFF
TRBJ1-4 TRBV12-5 CASGPPEATNEKLFF
TRBJ1-4 TRBV4-3 CASSQDLTATTNEKLFF
TRBJ2-7 TRBV6-1 CASSELTGGGQYF
TRBJ2-7 TRBV19 CASSIGQGPTYEQYF
TRBJ1-5 TRBV27 CASSLRGYRVGGQPQHF
TRBJ1-1 TRBV7-2 CASSLHQTSMNTEAFF
TRBJ2-7 TRBV27 CASSFIRDRPYEQYF
TRBJ1-1 TRBV7-9 CASSLAAGGNTEAFF
TRBJ1-6 TRBV30 CAWSPGGAGSPLHF
TRBJ2-7 TRBV7-8 CASSLGRRGVGYEQYF
TRBJ1-1 TRBV7-6 CASSEVEGMSEAFF
TRBJ1-3 TRBV6-5 CASSNPDRINTIYF
TRBJ2-7 TRBV19 CASSIAHSYEQYF
TRBJ2-3 TRBV1 CTSSPGSTDTQYF
TRBJ2-7 TRBV5-1 CASSPSGGSYEQYF
TRBJ2-2 TRBV6-5 CASSVGTSTGELFF
TRBJ1-1 TRBV27 CASRRGGTEAFF
TRBJ1-1 TRBV28 CASSFTDRSRNTEAFF
TRBJ1-2 TRBV14 CASSQGQTAYGYTF
TRBJ2-7 TRBV18 CASSPGAGQSYEQYF
TRBJ2-5 TRBV10-3 CAISDPDRGSEETQYF
TRBJ2-1 TRBV5-1 CASSLVGGVNEQFF
TRBJ1-1 TRBV25-1 CASSESKNRATEAFF
TRBJ1-1 TRBV5-6 CASRRQGADTEAFF
TRBJ2-1 TRBV27 CASSLLTWEGPSYNEQFF
TRBJ2-1 TRBV6-1 CASSEAGGTYNEQFF
TRBJ1-5 TRBV19 CASGRLNQPQHF
TRBJ1-1 TRBV5-1 CASSPIPQENTEAFF
TRBJ1-5 TRBV6-5 CASRGAANQPQHF
TRBJ2-2 TRBV7-9 CASSLVQGADGELFF
TRBJ2-2 TRBV5-6 CASRSLTWTATGELFF
TRBJ1-1 TRBV5-4 CASSRSDRVNTEAFF
TRBJ1-2 TRBV5-5 CASSLGGGAEGYTF
TRBJ2-3 TRBV19 CASSMYRRLVAGTDTQYF
TRBJ2-7 TRBV27 CASSLGTGSYEQYF
TRBJ2-1 TRBV4-2 CASSQGSGSSDEQFF
TRBJ2-2 TRBV19 CASSPQTSGSTGELFF
TRBJ2-1 TRBV7-9 CASSLKGSSSYNEQFF
TRBJ1-2 TRBV7-9 CASSLAPAMGLHYGYTF
TRBJ1-1 TRBV6-5 CASSLNKGGGTEAFF